These 23 T cell receptor beta chains came from one sample sequenced in a study of OX40 agonist ivuxolimab in advanced cancers. Produced via immunoSEQ multiplex PCR; TCRdb's table is partial and in-frame only. The table records approximately 69,000 clones, around 80% of them present only once. The material was CD4+ or CD8+ T cells sorted from blood, obtained in a trial of the OX40 agonist ivuxolimab. These receptors were collected from an adult with an advanced solid tumor such as melanoma, head and neck, liver or kidney cancer.

Only a few counts were recorded for this clone. The CDR3 spells CSALMGGAYEQYF. The CDR3 region has the DNA TGCAGCGCCCTTATGGGAGGGGCCTACGAGCAGTACTTC. The V gene is TRBV29-1, the J gene TRBJ2-7; 7 bases match TRBD2. Germline lookup yields CDR1 SQVTM and CDR2 ANQGSEA. CDR3 length equals 13 residues. The ends lost 7 bases at V and 2 bases at J; junction bases unmatched: 8.

The rearrangement joins TRBV6-6 to TRBJ1-2; 8 bases agree with TRBD1. The trim removed 10 bases at V and 8 bases at J, leaving 12 bases unmatched. The V gene's germline CDR1 is MNHNY and CDR2 SVGAGI (reference sequence). CDR3 length equals 13 residues. This CDR3 reads CATTSGTGGGYTF. CDR3 nucleotides: TGTGCCACCACGTCCGGGACAGGAGGGGGCTACACCTTC.

The CDR3, as DNA: TGTGCCAGTAACCGAGCTAATGACTATGGCTACACCTTC. It yields the protein CASNRANDYGYTF. This sequence joins TRBV19 and TRBJ1-2, with D unclear. The ends were cut back, 7 bases at V and 3 bases at J, with 12 bases in the middle. The CDR3 is 13 amino acids. The germline V gene encodes CDR1 LNHDA and CDR2 SQIVND (reference sequence).

CDR3 nucleotides: TGTGCCAGCAGCTCCGGGAGTACATATGGCTACACCTTC. It yields the protein CASSSGSTYGYTF. V gene TRBV7-6 combines with J gene TRBJ1-2; D gene uncertain. Germline CDR1 reads SGHVS; CDR2 reads FNYEAQ. The CDR3 totals 13 residues. With 4 bases removed from V and 5 bases from J, the gap between germline ends came to 11 bases.

J is TRBJ2-5 and V is TRBV15; D possibly corresponds to TRBD1 (6 bases). V was clipped by 2 bases and J by 10 bases, with 20 bases between them. The CDR3 is made up of 15 amino acids. In germline, CDR1 is LNHNV, CDR2 YYDKDF (reference sequence). The CDR3 DNA reads as TGTGCCACCAGCAGACCGGGACAACCAGAGGTTGGCCAGTACTTC. It yields the protein CATSRPGQPEVGQYF.

The chain is built from TRBV5-1 and TRBJ1-1; weak D call: TRBD1 (5 bases). Looked up from germline, CDR1 is SGHRS and CDR2 is YFSETQ. This CDR3 region has 15 residues. V lost 0 bases and J lost 2, with 11 bases in between. CDR3 loop: CASSLVGVRNTEAFF. The CDR3 DNA sequence: TGCGCCAGCAGCTTGGTGGGGGTCAGAAACACTGAAGCTTTCTTT.

The chain uses TRBV7-2 and TRBJ1-3; the D gene is possibly TRBD1 (5 bases). The length of the CDR3 is 13 residues. The V gene's germline CDR1 is SGHTA and CDR2 FQGNSA. V lost 1 base, J lost 9 bases, and 10 bases lay in between. This CDR3 is CASSLVKRGTIYF. The CDR3 DNA reads as TGTGCCAGCAGCTTAGTCAAGAGGGGCACCATATATTTT.

Only one count was recorded for this clone. The chain couples TRBV5-6 to TRBJ2-2; D gene uncertain. CDR1 and CDR2 from the germline V gene are SGHDT and YYEEEE. The V and J ends lost 2 bases and 7 bases respectively, with 9 bases between them. This CDR3 spans 13 amino acids. The CDR3 DNA reads as TGTGCCAGCAGCTTTCGAGGTCGCGGGGAGCTGTTTTTT. It codes for CASSFRGRGELFF.

The rearrangement uses TRBV11-2 and TRBJ2-1; perhaps TRBD2 as D (5 bases). V lost 5 bases and J lost 0, with 20 bases in between. CDR1 is SGHAT, CDR2 FQNNGV, per germline. The CDR3 length is 18 residues. The CDR3: CASSPYVRADSSYNEQFF. The CDR3 DNA sequence: TGTGCCAGCAGCCCCTACGTGAGGGCCGATAGCTCCTACAATGAGCAGTTCTTC.

V is TRBV2 and J is TRBJ2-3, with D unclear. This CDR3 is built from 14 residues. Trimming took off 1 base at V and 4 bases at J, with 9 bases between the two ends. Germline-derived CDR1 and CDR2 are SNHLY and FYNNEI. Here the CDR3 DNA reads TGTGCCAGCAGTGAAGAAAGGACCCCAGATACGCAGTATTTT. This encodes CASSEERTPDTQYF.

CDR3 amino acids: CASSPVAGGNEQFF. The DNA of the CDR3 is TGTGCCAGCAGCCCAGTAGCGGGGGGTAATGAGCAGTTCTTC. The V and J genes are TRBV7-2 and TRBJ2-1; 10 bases are shared with TRBD2. Germline CDR1 SGHTA, CDR2 FQGNSA. The CDR3 has 14 residues. J was trimmed by 7 bases and V by 5 bases; bases with no gene match: 5.

With respect to this clone: Other DNA variants within this sample encode the same CDR3. The gene calls are TRBV5-1 and TRBJ2-1; D remains ambiguous. CDR1 is SGHRS and CDR2 is YFSETQ in the germline V gene. V dropped 0 bases and J dropped 6 bases, with 10 bases sitting between them. CDR3 length: 14 amino acids. The CDR3 DNA is TGCGCCAGCAGCTTGGAACCTAGGTCCAATGAGCAGTTCTTC. It translates to CASSLEPRSNEQFF.

The chain uses TRBV10-3 and TRBJ1-1; no reliable D call. V was trimmed by 3 bases and J by 5 bases, leaving 10 bases between them. The germline V gene has CDR1 ENHRY and CDR2 SYGVKD. CDR3 length: 13 amino acids. The CDR3 protein is CAISESGGTEAFF. CDR3 nucleotides: TGTGCCATCAGTGAATCGGGTGGGACTGAAGCTTTCTTT.

The gene calls are TRBV7-9 and TRBJ1-1; tentatively, D is TRBD1 (5 bases). V was trimmed by 4 bases and J by 0 bases, leaving 18 bases between them. The germline V gene has CDR1 SEHNR and CDR2 FQNEAQ (reference sequence). The CDR3 consists of 17 residues. CDR3 DNA sequence: TGTGCCAGCAGCTCATGGGGCGCGGTGGCAATGAACACTGAAGCTTTCTTT. It encodes CASSSWGAVAMNTEAFF.

The rearrangement links TRBV5-6 to TRBJ1-2; D not certain. Trimming took off 0 bases at V and 1 base at J, with 7 bases between the two ends. CDR1 is SGHDT, CDR2 YYEEEE, per germline. CDR3 length: 14 amino acids. In nucleotides, the CDR3 is TGTGCCAGCAGCTTGGTGGGAAATAACTATGGCTACACCTTC. Translating gives CASSLVGNNYGYTF. The variable domain in full, with the rest retrieved from reference TRBV5-6 and TRBJ1-2, is DAGVTQSPTHLIKTRGQQVTLRCSPKSGHDTVSWYQQALGQGPQFIFQYYEEEERQRGNFPDRFSGHQFPNYSSELNVNALLLGDSALYLCASSLVGNNYGYTFGSGTRLTVV.

The chain is built from TRBV7-2 and TRBJ1-6; D is ambiguous. This CDR3 region has 13 residues. The V end was cut by 5 bases, the J end by 10 bases, with 12 bases between. Germline CDR1 reads SGHTA; CDR2 reads FQGNSA. CDR3 amino acids: CASSPERGSPLHF. The CDR3 DNA is TGTGCCAGCAGCCCCGAGCGAGGCTCACCCCTCCACTTT.

The chain employs TRBV19 and TRBJ2-4; possibly TRBD1 for D (6 bases). The germline CDR1 and CDR2 sequences are LNHDA and SQIVND (reference sequence). Trimming removed 3 bases from V and 7 bases from J, with 13 bases in between. The CDR3 runs 14 residues. CDR3 DNA: TGTGCCAGTAGTATGAACAGGGCAGGGAACATTCAGTACTTC. This sequence encodes CASSMNRAGNIQYF.

The chain has TRBV5-1 and TRBJ2-1, with D tentatively TRBD1 (5 bases). Trimming took off 4 bases at V and 0 bases at J, with 14 bases between the two ends. The CDR3 is 16 residues long. Germline V lookup: CDR1 SGHRS, CDR2 YFSETQ. Here the CDR3 reads CASSPGQLSSYNEQFF. CDR3 DNA sequence: TGCGCCAGCAGCCCTGGACAACTGAGCTCCTACAATGAGCAGTTCTTC. The full variable domain, completed using reference TRBV5-1 and TRBJ2-1, is KAGVTQTPRYLIKTRGQQVTLSCSPISGHRSVSWYQQTPGQGLQFLFEYFSETQRNKGNFPGRFSGRQFSNSRSEMNVSTLELGDSALYLCASSPGQLSSYNEQFFGPGTRLTVL.

The chain has TRBV4-1 and TRBJ1-1, with a weak D call TRBD1 (5 bases). CDR1 is MGHRA and CDR2 is YSYEKL in the germline V gene. V gave up 5 bases and J gave up 2 bases, with 15 bases separating them. This CDR3 spans 15 amino acids. This CDR3 reads CASSKAGQGNTEAFF. Written as DNA, the CDR3 is TGCGCCAGCAGCAAAGCGGGGCAGGGAAACACTGAAGCTTTCTTT.

The V gene is TRBV2, the J gene TRBJ1-2; perhaps TRBD1 as D (5 bases). This CDR3 contains 13 residues. V gave up 6 bases and J gave up 4 bases, with 12 bases separating them. CDR1 is SNHLY, CDR2 FYNNEI, per germline. CDR3 in amino acids: CASRGGAAYGYTF. The CDR3 DNA sequence: TGTGCCAGCAGGGGAGGGGCAGCCTATGGCTACACCTTC.

The chain employs TRBV14 and TRBJ2-3, with D perhaps given as TRBD1 or TRBD2 (5 bases each). V lost 2 bases and J 2 bases, leaving 11 bases between the germline ends. The CDR3 covers 15 residues. CDR1 and CDR2 from the germline V gene are SGHDN and FVKESK. Written as DNA, the CDR3 is TGTGCCAGCAGCCAATGGGGACGGACCACAGATACGCAGTATTTT. Translating it yields CASSQWGRTTDTQYF.

The chain is built from TRBV28 and TRBJ2-5; D unresolved. Germline values: CDR1 MDHEN, CDR2 SYDVKM. With 4 bases removed from V and 5 bases from J, the gap between germline ends came to 17 bases. The length of the CDR3 is 15 residues. DNA of the CDR3: TGTGCCAGCAGTTCTTCTAGGGCCCTCGACGAGACCCAGTACTTC. Protein sequence: CASSSSRALDETQYF. Full variable domain (outside the CDR3, taken from reference TRBV28 and TRBJ2-5): DVKVTQSSRYLVKRTGEKVFLECVQDMDHENMFWYRQDPGLGLRLIYFSYDVKMKEKGDIPEGYSVSREKKERFSLILESASTNQTSMYLCASSSSRALDETQYFGPGTRLLVL.

This chain connects TRBV29-1 to TRBJ2-2; D unresolved. The CDR3 is 15 residues long. CDR1 and CDR2 from the germline V gene are SQVTM and ANQGSEA. V lost 3 bases and J 3 bases, leaving 14 bases between the germline ends. The CDR3 loop reads CSVEGWAEYTGELFF. The CDR3 region has the DNA TGCAGCGTTGAGGGTTGGGCAGAATACACCGGGGAGCTGTTTTTT.